Listed below are T cell receptor beta chains from one sample, sequenced in a study of cytomegalovirus exposure and HLA in healthy donors. Sequencing used immunoSEQ multiplex PCR; TCRdb keeps in-frame clones, though not all of them. The data hold roughly 180,000 clones, with 70% to 80% observed a single time. The material sequenced was PBMCs. Receptors were obtained from a girl aged 10 to 17 in good health and CMV-seropositive. Each CDR3 is given with its conserved first and last residue. The D gene is left open where the match is weak. Not every row has a clone size; where given, it reads once, few, many or a size class.

clone size,J gene,D gene,V gene,CDR3 DNA,CDR3 protein
NA,TRBJ2-1,TRBD2,TRBV7-2,TGTGCCAGCAGCTTAAGGGCTAGCGGGGGGCACTCCTACAATGAGCAGTTCTTC,CASSLRASGGHSYNEQFF
NA,TRBJ2-7,TRBD2,TRBV14,TGTGCCAGCAGCCAAGGACTAGCGGGGGGCCGAACCTACGAGCAGTACTTC,CASSQGLAGGRTYEQYF
NA,TRBJ2-3,NA,TRBV10-3,TGTGCCATCAGTGAGTCGCTAGTCACAGATACGCAGTATTTT,CAISESLVTDTQYF
few,TRBJ2-7,NA,TRBV19,TGTGCCAGTAGTATCATGGGGGAGGTCTACGAGCAGTACTTC,CASSIMGEVYEQYF
NA,TRBJ1-2,NA,TRBV5-1,TGCGCCAGCAGCTTGTCGAGGGGAGGAAGGTATGGCTACACCTTC,CASSLSRGGRYGYTF
NA,TRBJ1-3,NA,TRBV4-3,TGCGCCAGCAGCCAAGATCAGGGAAACACCATATATTTT,CASSQDQGNTIYF
NA,TRBJ1-1,NA,TRBV11-3,TGTGCCAGCAGCTCACGGACATGGAGGGGCCCGAACACTGAAGCTTTCTTT,CASSSRTWRGPNTEAFF
NA,TRBJ2-1,TRBD2,TRBV4-2,TGTGCCAGCAGCCGTAGCGGGGGGTCCGACAATGAGCAGTTCTTC,CASSRSGGSDNEQFF
NA,TRBJ1-5,NA,TRBV7-2,TGTGCCAGCAGCTTTGACAGCTGGAATCAGCCCCAGCATTTT,CASSFDSWNQPQHF
NA,TRBJ1-1,TRBD1,TRBV18,TGTGCCAGCTCACCAACCACAGGGGGCACTGAAGCTTTCTTT,CASSPTTGGTEAFF